The clone carrying this TCR beta chain showed up just a few times. The CDR3 is 12 residues long. V lost 5 bases, J lost 10 bases, and 12 bases lay in between. Germline-derived CDR1 and CDR2 are SGHNT and YENEEA. Assay used: immunoSEQ multiplex PCR; TCRdb lists only in-frame clones, some missing. In the table there are about 190,000 clones, about four fifths of which are singletons. The data derive from a study of blood T cell repertoires in COVID-19. Across the whole study: Whether acute or convalescent, the COVID-19 samples came from the United States, Italy and Spain. PBMCs, B-cell-depleted T cells, or T cells provided the cDNA or gDNA that made up the material.

The TCR was taken from a woman between 65 and 79 years old with active or convalescent COVID-19. Sample: peripheral blood. The chain links TRBV11-3 to TRBJ2-1; perhaps TRBD2 as D (6 bases). The CDR3 DNA reads TGTGCCAGCAGCGCGACTAGAAACGAGCAGTTCTTC. This gives the protein CASSATRNEQFF.